Sequencing of this T cell receptor beta chain was carried out in a study of blood T cell repertoires in COVID-19. Overall study context: T cells, B-cell-depleted T cells, or PBMCs provided the cDNA or gDNA that served as material.

This CDR3 has 13 amino acids. CDR1 and CDR2 from the germline V gene are MNHNS and SASEGT. V lost 3 bases and J lost 7, with 10 bases in between. The repertoire was sequenced with immunoSEQ multiplex PCR; TCRdb's copy has only in-frame clones and lacks some. Among 250,000 or so clones listed, 75% to 90% were seen once. Those who participated ranged in age from roughly 18 to 100 years and resided in about two dozen US areas. Self-reported history from a screening survey and questionnaire set each donor's cohort. Source material: PBMCs or T cells enriched from blood (not recorded which). The chain employs TRBV6-1 and TRBJ2-1; D unresolved. This sequence originates from a woman in her forties or fifties who had recovered from COVID-19. CDR3 coding DNA: TGTGCCAGCAGTGAGCGTACGTTGAATGAGCAGTTCTTC. Translation: CASSERTLNEQFF.